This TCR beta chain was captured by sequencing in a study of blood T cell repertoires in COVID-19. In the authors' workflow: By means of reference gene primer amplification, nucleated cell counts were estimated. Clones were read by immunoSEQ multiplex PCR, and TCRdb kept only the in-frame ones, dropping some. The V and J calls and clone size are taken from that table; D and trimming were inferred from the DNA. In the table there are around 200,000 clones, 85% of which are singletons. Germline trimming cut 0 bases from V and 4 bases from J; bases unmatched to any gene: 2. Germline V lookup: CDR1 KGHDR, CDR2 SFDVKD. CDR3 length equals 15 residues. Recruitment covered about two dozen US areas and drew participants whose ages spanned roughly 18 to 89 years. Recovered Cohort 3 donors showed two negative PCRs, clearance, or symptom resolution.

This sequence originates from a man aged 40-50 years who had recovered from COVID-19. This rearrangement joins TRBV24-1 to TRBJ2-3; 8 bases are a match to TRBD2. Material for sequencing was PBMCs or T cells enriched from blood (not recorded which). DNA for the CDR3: TGTGCCACCAGTGATTTGAGCGGGAGCTCAGATACGCAGTATTTT. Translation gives CATSDLSGSSDTQYF.